This TCR beta chain was documented in a study of radiation and T cells in renal cell carcinoma. Points from the study as a whole: Top 100 clonotypes averaged about 54% in irradiated versus about 43% in nephrectomy-only tumors. Dominant CDR3 motifs occupied more repertoire in irradiated than control tumors.

The treatment is: treatment-naive control, cytoreductive nephrectomy. With regard to this clone: Its antigen is unknown.

The CDR3 runs to 12 residues. Trimming pared 10 bases from V and 4 bases from J, leaving 10 bases between. Germline CDR1 is LNHDA and CDR2 is SQIVND (reference sequence). Method: immunoSEQ multiplex PCR; TCRdb's copy keeps in-frame clones and lacks some. The table lists more than 10,000 clones, 60% to 75% of them singletons. The TCR was taken from a woman older than 75 with renal cell carcinoma. The specimen comprised tumor tissue, sampled from a patient whose treatment was nephrectomy without radiotherapy. The chain links TRBV19 to TRBJ2-2; D gene unclear. In nucleotides, the CDR3 is TGTGCCACCAAGTGGACCACCGGGGAGCTGTTTTTT. Protein: CATKWTTGELFF.